This entry is about one T cell receptor (beta chain). Its antigen is still unknown. Base qualities were left out, and no much larger clone turns up one base away. This sample was taken from a study of blood T cell repertoires in COVID-19 (dated by TCRdb to the early 2020s). Study-wide context: Samples from collaborators originated in the United States, Italy and Spain and spanned both the acute and convalescent phases of COVID-19. The repertoires were made available in a free public database intended to serve as a resource for research on the immune response to SARS-CoV-2. Samples came from the ongoing ImmuneRACE study (first 160 participants) plus 1,254 subjects from 6 global collaborators. Deeply sampled blood TCRbeta repertoires from subjects exposed to, actively infected with, or recovered from COVID-19 were included in the dataset. The material from the prospective study consisted of cDNA or gDNA derived from T cells, B-cell-depleted T cells, or PBMCs. A de-identified subject ID, COVID-19 status, age in years and sex were almost always included in the sample metadata. Where available, HLA class I and class II types were obtained from metadata supplied by the sample provider rather than from assay-based typing.

TCRbeta CDR3 regions were amplified from genomic DNA using the immunoSEQ Assay, a bias-controlled multiplex PCR. The paper's data handling went like this. The number of nucleated cells in each sample was estimated by amplification of reference gene primers within the assay. To quantify the absolute abundance of each unique TCRbeta CDR3 rearrangement, sequence reads were collapsed and filtered. For each sample, productive Simpson clonality was calculated by taking the square root of Simpson's diversity index across productive rearrangements. As stored in TCRdb, this immuneACCESS dataset retains in-frame rearrangements with V and J assigned. A fraction of the clones does not appear; measured against another copy, unresolved V genes explain less than half of the discrepancy, and the remainder lacks a known reason. Clonal size and the V and J genes are those of that table, whereas D and trimming came from the DNA. This sample holds 20,000 to 25,000 clones; approximately 90% were observed only once. The ten top clones hold roughly 20% of the sample.

Each collaborating institution followed its own protocols to collect whole blood in K2EDTA tubes. Collaborator samples were shipped for TCRbeta analysis as frozen whole blood, isolated PBMCs, or DNA extracted from either sample type. Here is what the overall study found, with its caveats: Clinical and demographic metadata were provided uncurated, with the amount varying by source and participant.

The origin of this receptor is a woman at least 80 years old with acute or convalescent COVID-19. Sequencing was performed on peripheral blood.

The DNA sequence follows: TGTGCCAGTAGTCCGGGGGGAAGGAATCAGCCCCAGCATTTT. It specifies CASSPGGRNQPQHF. The chain is encoded by TRBV19 joined to TRBJ1-5; the D gene is perhaps TRBD1, from 5 matching bases. V drops 5 bases and J drops 4 bases, leaving 12 bases in between. From the cysteine through the phenylalanine, the CDR3 covers 14 amino acids. CDR3 DNA is the only sequence kept; it has 42 bases, read in frame from the first base. Based on the germline V gene (reference sequence), the CDR1 and CDR2 sequences are LNHDA and SQIVND.